This TCR beta chain was identified in a study of CD8 T cells in Susac syndrome. The germline V gene has CDR1 SGHRS and CDR2 YFSETQ. This CDR3 spans 16 amino acids. V lost 0 bases to trimming and J lost 4 bases, with 13 bases between them. RNA was extracted with the RNeasy kit, and a quantity of roughly 0.5 to 1 ug was reverse transcribed using random hexamers. One entry per CDR3 protein results from TCRdb running MiXCR on the immunoSEQ multiplex PCR reads. The sample shows under 150,000 distinct CDR3 sequences, roughly 80% of them seen only once. The sample taken for sequencing was CD8+ T cells from PBMCs. The chain has TRBV5-1 and TRBJ2-2, with a weak D call TRBD2 (5 bases). The receptor comes from a human donor with multiple sclerosis. The CDR3 spells CASSLVQFEGTGELFF. Here the CDR3 DNA reads TGCGCCAGCAGCTTGGTTCAGTTCGAGGGCACCGGGGAGCTGTTTTTT.